This TCR beta chain was documented in a study of response to subunit inactivated influenza vaccine. Study-wide points: Authors suggested seasonal influenza vaccinations each recruit few new T cells.

The CDR3 is 16 amino acids. Per the germline V gene, CDR1 is LGHNA and CDR2 is YSLEER. V lost 0 bases to trimming and J lost 3 bases; unmatched junction nucleotides: 7. TCRdb analysed the RT-PCR reads with MiXCR anew, one entry per CDR3 protein. The table includes roughly 150,000 distinct CDR3 sequences, about 11% detected once. This clonotype was counted a few times. Antigen specificity is unknown. This rearrangement joins TRBV4-3 to TRBJ2-7; 8 bases are a match to TRBD2. This sample comprised non-naive T cells sorted from PBMCs, obtained roughly 46 days after vaccination. The sequence was obtained from a man in his fifties who received an inactivated influenza vaccine. The CDR3 coding sequence is TGCGCCAGCAGCCAAGAAAGGCTAGCGGGCCACTACGAGCAGTACTTC. Its translation: CASSQERLAGHYEQYF.